This T cell receptor (beta chain) came from a study of tumor-infiltrating lymphocytes in primary liver carcinoma. Study summary: The patient group consisted of men and women aged 30 to 69 years. Whole-study findings and limits: Tumor tissue displayed a significantly greater top-250-clone fraction than blood (p = 0.039). Pairs comparing tumor with adjacent tissue or blood overlapped less than pairs drawn from tumor regions.

The CDR3 totals 15 residues. Unmatched junction bases numbered 2, after V lost 0 bases and J lost 2 bases. The germline V gene has CDR1 MNHEY and CDR2 SVGAGI. Unsorted bulk tissue of about 20-32 mg yielded co-extracted RNA and DNA. None of the patients had received treatment, and all had chronic HBV infection. This clonotype was seen ten or more times. As yet, its antigen is unknown. A primer matching the constant region was used to make TCR beta cDNA from approximately 520 ng of total RNA. It was through three nested multiplex PCR rounds of slightly modified ARM-PCR that TCR beta libraries arose. Primers for the first two PCR rounds were TRBV1-TRBV30 forward primers and a C-beta reverse primer (approximately 10 cycles per round). TCRdb re-called the multiplex PCR reads through MiXCR, storing one row per CDR3 protein. The table lists 100,000 to 150,000 distinct CDR3 sequences, 64% of them singletons.

Specimen: liver tumor tissue from sampling region 3. The subset is: tumor region T3, left-lateral pole. The V call is TRBV6-5, the J call TRBJ2-7; 9 nucleotides agree with TRBD1. The TCR originated in a woman aged 60 to 75 with primary liver carcinoma and hepatitis B virus infection. CDR3 DNA: TGTGCCAGCAGTTACTCCGGGACAGGGACCTACGAGCAGTACTTC. Residues: CASSYSGTGTYEQYF.